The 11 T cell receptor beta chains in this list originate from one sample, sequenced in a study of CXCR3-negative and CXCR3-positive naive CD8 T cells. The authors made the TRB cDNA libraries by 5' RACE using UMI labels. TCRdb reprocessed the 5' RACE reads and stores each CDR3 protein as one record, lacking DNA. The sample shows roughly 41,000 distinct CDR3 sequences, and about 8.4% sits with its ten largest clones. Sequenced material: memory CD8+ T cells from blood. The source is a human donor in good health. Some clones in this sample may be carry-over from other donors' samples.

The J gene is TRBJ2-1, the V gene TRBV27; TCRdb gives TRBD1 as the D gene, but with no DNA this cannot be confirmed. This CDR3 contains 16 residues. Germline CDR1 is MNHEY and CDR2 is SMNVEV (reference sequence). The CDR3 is CASSTKGPVSYNEQFF.

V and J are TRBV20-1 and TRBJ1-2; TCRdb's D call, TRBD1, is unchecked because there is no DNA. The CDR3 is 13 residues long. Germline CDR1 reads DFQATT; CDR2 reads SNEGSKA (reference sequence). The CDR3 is CSARDVTDYGYTF.

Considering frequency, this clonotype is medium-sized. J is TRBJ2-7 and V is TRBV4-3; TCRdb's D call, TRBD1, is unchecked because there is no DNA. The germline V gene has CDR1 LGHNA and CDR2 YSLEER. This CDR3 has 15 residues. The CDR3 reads CASSPDSGTDYEQYF.

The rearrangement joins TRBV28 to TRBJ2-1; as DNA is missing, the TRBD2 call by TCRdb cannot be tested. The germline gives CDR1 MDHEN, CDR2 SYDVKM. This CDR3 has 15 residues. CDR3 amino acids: CASSSGTSGVNEQFF.

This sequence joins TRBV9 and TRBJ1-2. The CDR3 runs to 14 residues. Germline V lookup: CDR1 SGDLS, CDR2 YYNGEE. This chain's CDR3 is CASSTRGGLYGYTF. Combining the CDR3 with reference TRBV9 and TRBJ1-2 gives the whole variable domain DSGVTQTPKHLITATGQRVTLRCSPRSGDLSVYWYQQSLDQGLQFLIQYYNGEERAKGNILERFSAQQFPDLHSELNLSSLELGDSALYFCASSTRGGLYGYTFGSGTRLTVV.

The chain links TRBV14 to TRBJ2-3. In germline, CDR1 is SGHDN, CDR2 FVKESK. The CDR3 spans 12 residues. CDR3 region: CASTASTDTQYF.

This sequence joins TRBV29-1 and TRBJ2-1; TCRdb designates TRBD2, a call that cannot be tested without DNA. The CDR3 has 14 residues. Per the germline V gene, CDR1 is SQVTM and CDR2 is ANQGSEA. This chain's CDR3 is CSVEDRRRVNEQFF.

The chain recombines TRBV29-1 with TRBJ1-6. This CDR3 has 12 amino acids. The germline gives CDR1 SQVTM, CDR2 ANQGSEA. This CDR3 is CSVANLNSPLHF.

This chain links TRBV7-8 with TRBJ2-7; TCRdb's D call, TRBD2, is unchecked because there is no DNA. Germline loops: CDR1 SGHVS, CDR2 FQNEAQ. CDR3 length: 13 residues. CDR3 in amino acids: CASRSASDYEQYF.

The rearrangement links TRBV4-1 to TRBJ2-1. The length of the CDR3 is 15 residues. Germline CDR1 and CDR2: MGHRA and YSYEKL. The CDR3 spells CASSLKADSEDEQFF.

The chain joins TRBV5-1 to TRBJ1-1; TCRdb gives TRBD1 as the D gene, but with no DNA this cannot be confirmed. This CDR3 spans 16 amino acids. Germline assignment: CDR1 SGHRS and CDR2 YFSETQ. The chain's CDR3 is CASSLGGWGPLAEAFF.